This note documents a single TCR beta chain sequence. These data originate in a study of control samples from healthy donors and cancer patients. Some clones are missing from TCRdb's copy, which holds only in-frame ones; the method was immunoSEQ multiplex PCR. Of some 7,200 clones listed, more than 65% are singletons. The sequence was obtained from a man between 70 and 80 years old with lung cancer. The sample consisted of PBMCs.

The CDR3 bases are TGTGCCAGTAGTCATACAACAGGGCGCAACGAGCAGTACTTC. This gives the protein CASSHTTGRNEQYF. The chain carries TRBV19 and TRBJ2-7; TRBD1 might be the D (6 bases). The length of the CDR3 is 14 residues. V was shortened by 5 bases and J by 5 bases, with 16 bases between the two germline ends. Germline V CDR1 and CDR2: LNHDA, SQIVND (reference sequence). Filled out from reference TRBV19 and TRBJ2-7, the complete variable domain reads DGGITQSPKYLFRKEGQNVTLSCEQNLNHDAMYWYRQDPGQGLRLIYYSQIVNDFQKGDIAEGYSVSREKKESFPLTVTSAQKNPTAFYLCASSHTTGRNEQYFGPGTRLTVT.